The 22 T cell receptor beta chains below were found in one sample sequenced in a study of T cell responses to AZD1222 COVID-19 vaccine. TCRdb's table, derived via immunoSEQ multiplex PCR, lists solely in-frame clones and lacks some. The sample has about 120,000 clones, about 89% seen once. This sample comprised peripheral blood, obtained on day 0 of AZD1222 vaccination. These receptor sequences come from an adult in good health.

This chain uses TRBV6-5 with TRBJ2-2, with D perhaps TRBD1 or TRBD2 (5 bases each). Trimming shortened V by 4 bases and J by 4 bases, and 7 bases separated the two germline ends. CDR1 is MNHEY, CDR2 SVGAGI, per germline. The CDR3 has 13 residues. CDR3: CASSWDGTGELFF. CDR3 in DNA: TGTGCCAGCAGTTGGGACGGCACCGGGGAGCTGTTTTTT.

The chain joins TRBV19 to TRBJ2-3, with D possibly called TRBD1 or TRBD2 (5 bases each). The CDR3 totals 15 residues. Trimming took 5 bases from V and 1 from J, leaving 13 bases between them. From germline, CDR1 is LNHDA and CDR2 SQIVND (reference sequence). CDR3 in DNA: TGTGCCAGTAGTCCTTGGGACCTAGGCACAGATACGCAGTATTTT. It is translated as CASSPWDLGTDTQYF.

V usage is TRBV3-1 (or the pseudogene TRBV3-2) and J usage is TRBJ2-3, with D maybe TRBD2 (5 bases). CDR1 is LGHDT and CDR2 is YNNKEL in the germline V gene (reference sequence). V was trimmed by 0 bases and J by 6 bases, leaving 16 bases between them. This CDR3 has 16 amino acids. The DNA of the CDR3 is TGTGCCAGCAGCCAAGATATCGGGATTTTCAAGGATACGCAGTATTTT. Protein product: CASSQDIGIFKDTQYF.

A single count supports this clone. The rearrangement joins TRBV4-3 to TRBJ1-2; D uncertain. This CDR3 contains 15 residues. CDR1 LGHNA and CDR2 YSLEER come from the germline V gene. Trimming removed 0 bases at V and 5 bases at J, with 13 bases between. The CDR3 reads CASSQDLGSRYGYTF. The CDR3 DNA sequence: TGCGCCAGCAGCCAAGATCTTGGTTCCAGATATGGCTACACCTTC.

J is TRBJ2-2 and V is TRBV30; 7 positions agree with TRBD1. This CDR3 has 14 residues. CDR1 is GTSNPN and CDR2 is SVGIG in the germline V gene (reference sequence). The ends lost 3 bases at V and 2 bases at J; junction bases unmatched: 3. CDR3 residues: CAWRDRPNTGELFF. In DNA, the CDR3 is TGTGCCTGGAGGGACAGGCCTAACACCGGGGAGCTGTTTTTT.

V is TRBV6-2 or TRBV6-3 and J is TRBJ2-3, with TRBD1 identical over 9 bases. CDR1 and CDR2 (germline): MNHEY, SVGEGT. The CDR3 totals 16 residues. V lost 6 bases to trimming and J lost 5 bases; unmatched junction nucleotides: 12. The CDR3 here is CASSNPRTGEEDTQYF. The DNA of the CDR3 is TGTGCCAGCAGCAACCCCCGGACAGGGGAGGAAGATACGCAGTATTTT.

The chain uses TRBV28 and TRBJ1-6, with 8 nucleotides matching TRBD1. J lost 8 bases, V lost 4 bases, and 4 bases had no gene match. CDR1 and CDR2 (germline): MDHEN, SYDVKM. The CDR3 consists of 14 residues. The CDR3 DNA reads as TGTGCCAGCAGTTCGACAGGGGAACATTCACCCCTCCACTTT. Its translation is CASSSTGEHSPLHF.

In regard to this clone: Sequence at one end of the junction differs from germline and may be a read error. The J gene is TRBJ2-1, the V gene TRBV14, with D unresolved. Per the germline V gene, CDR1 is SGHDN and CDR2 is FVKESK. The CDR3 is 11 residues long. DNA of the CDR3: TGTGCCAGCAGCCTTTGGTCAGAGCTGTTCTTC. Amino acid sequence: CASSLWSELFF.

This clone was observed once. This sequence joins TRBV27 and TRBJ2-2; D gene uncertain. Looked up from germline, CDR1 is MNHEY and CDR2 is SMNVEV (reference sequence). V was clipped by 7 bases and J by 6 bases, with 9 bases between them. The CDR3 consists of 12 residues. The DNA for the CDR3 is TGTGCCAGCATTGGGGTACCCGGGGAGCTGTTTTTT. It is translated as CASIGVPGELFF.

The chain is built from TRBV6-5 and TRBJ1-1; D is undetermined. The CDR3 is 14 amino acids. Trimming shortened V by 0 bases and J by 1 base, and 6 bases separated the two germline ends. Per the germline V gene, CDR1 is MNHEY and CDR2 is SVGAGI. The CDR3 nucleotides read TGTGCCAGCAGTTACTCGGTCGAGAACACTGAAGCTTTCTTT. It codes for CASSYSVENTEAFF.

This sequence joins TRBV5-6 and TRBJ1-1, with D uncertain. The CDR3 sequence is 14 residues long. Germline CDR1 is SGHDT and CDR2 is YYEEEE. With 6 bases removed from V and 1 base from J, the gap between germline ends came to 13 bases. The CDR3 spells CASTYGRPNTEAFF. CDR3 DNA sequence: TGTGCCAGCACCTACGGACGGCCGAACACTGAAGCTTTCTTT. Filled out from reference TRBV5-6 and TRBJ1-1, the complete variable domain reads DAGVTQSPTHLIKTRGQQVTLRCSPKSGHDTVSWYQQALGQGPQFIFQYYEEEERQRGNFPDRFSGHQFPNYSSELNVNALLLGDSALYLCASTYGRPNTEAFFGQGTRLTVV.

This clone was observed a handful of times. The chain combines TRBV6-5 with TRBJ1-5, with 8 bases lining up with TRBD1. Germline assignment: CDR1 MNHEY and CDR2 SVGAGI. Trimming took 2 bases from V and 11 from J; bases not matched to a gene: 14. The CDR3 extends over 16 amino acids. The CDR3 nucleotides read TGTGCCAGCAGTTACACCGGACAGGGCCCAGGGGTGGCCCAGCATTTT. It translates to CASSYTGQGPGVAQHF.

The CDR3 sequence is CASSPGQVGNTEAFF. The CDR3 DNA sequence: TGTGCCAGCTCACCCGGACAGGTTGGGAACACTGAAGCTTTCTTT. The gene calls are TRBV18 and TRBJ1-1; the match to TRBD1 covers 7 bases. With V trimmed by 3 bases and J by 1 base, 5 bases remained unmatched. The germline V gene has CDR1 KGHSH and CDR2 LQKENI. The CDR3 sequence is 15 residues long.

The gene calls are TRBV5-5 and TRBJ1-6; D may be TRBD1 (6 bases). Trimming removed 2 bases from V and 9 bases from J, with 15 bases in between. Per germline, CDR1 SGHKS and CDR2 YYEKEE (reference sequence). CDR3 size: 15 residues. CDR3 DNA sequence: TGTGCCAGCAGCTTTGAGGACCAACAGGGTTCACCCCTCCACTTT. Its translation: CASSFEDQQGSPLHF.

This chain links TRBV11-2 with TRBJ1-2; 9 positions agree with TRBD1. This CDR3 has 14 amino acids. J lost 4 bases, V lost 5 bases, and 5 bases had no gene match. CDR1 SGHAT and CDR2 FQNNGV come from the germline V gene. CDR3 loop: CASSVDRGGYGYTF. CDR3 DNA sequence: TGTGCCAGCAGCGTGGACAGGGGAGGCTATGGCTACACCTTC.

The V and J genes are TRBV7-9 and TRBJ1-1; D remains ambiguous. Per the germline V gene, CDR1 is SEHNR and CDR2 is FQNEAQ (reference sequence). The CDR3 runs to 13 residues. Deletions cut 2 bases from V and 5 bases from J, with 9 bases between. DNA of the CDR3: TGTGCCAGCAGCTTATCGGGTGAAACTGAAGCTTTCTTT. Encoded protein: CASSLSGETEAFF.

The chain employs TRBV5-6 and TRBJ1-4; D call uncertain. The V end was cut by 0 bases, the J end by 1 base, with 7 bases between. The CDR3 totals 15 residues. Germline values: CDR1 SGHDT, CDR2 YYEEEE. CDR3 region: CASSLVGGTNEKLFF. The CDR3 nucleotides are TGTGCCAGCAGCTTGGTCGGAGGAACTAATGAAAAACTGTTTTTT.

This sequence joins TRBV5-4 and TRBJ2-1; no reliable D call. V lost 0 bases, J lost 5 bases, and 9 bases lay in between. The CDR3 length is 14 residues. Germline V lookup: CDR1 SGHNT, CDR2 YYREEE (reference sequence). CDR3 coding DNA: TGTGCCAGCAGCTTGGAACAGCCTAACAATGAGCAGTTCTTC. It yields the protein CASSLEQPNNEQFF.

This rearrangement joins TRBV6-5 to TRBJ1-1; a weak D match, TRBD1 (5 bases). CDR3 size: 15 residues. V was trimmed by 7 bases and J by 0 bases, leaving 15 bases between them. Germline V gene data show CDR1 as MNHEY and CDR2 as SVGAGI. The DNA for the CDR3 is TGTGCCAGCAAGCGGAGAAGGGGCATGAACACTGAAGCTTTCTTT. Translation gives CASKRRRGMNTEAFF.

The chain has TRBV7-9 and TRBJ1-3; 7 nucleotides align to TRBD1. Germline CDR1 is SEHNR and CDR2 is FQNEAQ (reference sequence). V lost 5 bases and J lost 4; bases outside the gene matches: 5. CDR3 length: 14 amino acids. The CDR3 DNA follows: TGTGCCAGCAGCCACGGGACAGAAGGAAACACCATATATTTT. Its protein product is CASSHGTEGNTIYF.

The genes are TRBV6-2 or TRBV6-3 and TRBJ1-1; tentatively, D is TRBD1 (6 bases). The V gene lost 2 bases and the J gene lost 1 base, with 14 bases spanning the gap. There are 16 residues in the CDR3. From germline, CDR1 is MNHEY and CDR2 SVGEGT. The CDR3 DNA sequence: TGTGCCAGCAGTTACGGCTCAGGGGAGGCGAACACTGAAGCTTTCTTT. It yields the protein CASSYGSGEANTEAFF.

The J gene is TRBJ1-1, the V gene TRBV5-5, with 10 positions matching TRBD1. The CDR3 covers 15 residues. After removal of 4 bases from V and 6 bases from J, the junction contained 9 bases not matched to a gene. In germline, CDR1 is SGHKS, CDR2 YYEKEE (reference sequence). The CDR3 protein is CASSTDRGRSAEAFF. CDR3 DNA sequence: TGTGCCAGCAGCACCGACAGGGGGCGGTCCGCTGAAGCTTTCTTT.